This entry features one TCR beta chain sequence. Its antigen remains unknown. This entry is derived from a study of T-cell reconstitution after alpha-beta-depleted transplantation in children. Study-wide results and caveats: It was reported that alpha-beta T cells came from several hundred expanded graft clones (about two months after transplant). Most T-cell counts and diversity one year after the transplant came from T cells that were newly produced. Some patients' high day-60 TCRbeta diversity was attributed to recipient cells surviving conditioning.

Germline V lookup: CDR1 MNHNS, CDR2 SASEGT. Trimming removed 3 bases from V and 0 bases from J, with 11 bases in between. The CDR3 covers 15 residues. The library targeted TCRbeta and was prepared with unique molecular identifiers. TCRdb reanalysed the PCR reads using MiXCR and keeps one entry per CDR3 protein. The sample has 73,000 or so distinct CDR3 sequences, 4.9% seen once. V gene TRBV6-1 combines with J gene TRBJ1-1, with no clear D. The sequence was collected from a boy under three years old who had a stem cell transplant for acute myeloid leukemia, so the T cells may come from the graft donor. This sample comprised PBMCs, mostly from graft donor cells, obtained 180 days after TCRalphabeta/CD19-depleted stem cell transplant. CDR3 amino acids: CASSDGVVMNTEAFF. Written as DNA, the CDR3 is TGTGCCAGCAGTGATGGGGTTGTGATGAACACTGAAGCTTTCTTT.